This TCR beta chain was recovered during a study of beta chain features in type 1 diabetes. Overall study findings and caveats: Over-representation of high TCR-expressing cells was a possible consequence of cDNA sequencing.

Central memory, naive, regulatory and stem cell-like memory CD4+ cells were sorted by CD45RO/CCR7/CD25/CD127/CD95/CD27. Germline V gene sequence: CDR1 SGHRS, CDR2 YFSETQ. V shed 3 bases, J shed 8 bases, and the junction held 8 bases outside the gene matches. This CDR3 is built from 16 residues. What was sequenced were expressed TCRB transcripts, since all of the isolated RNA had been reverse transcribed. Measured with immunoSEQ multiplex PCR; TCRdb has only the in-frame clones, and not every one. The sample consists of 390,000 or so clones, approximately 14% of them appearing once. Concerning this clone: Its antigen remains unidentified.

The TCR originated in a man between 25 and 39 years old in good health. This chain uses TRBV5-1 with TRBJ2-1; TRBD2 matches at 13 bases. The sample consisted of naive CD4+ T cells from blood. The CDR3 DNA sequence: TGCGCCAGCAGCTCAGGACTAGCGGGGGCAGTGGATGAGCAGTTCTTC. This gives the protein CASSSGLAGAVDEQFF.